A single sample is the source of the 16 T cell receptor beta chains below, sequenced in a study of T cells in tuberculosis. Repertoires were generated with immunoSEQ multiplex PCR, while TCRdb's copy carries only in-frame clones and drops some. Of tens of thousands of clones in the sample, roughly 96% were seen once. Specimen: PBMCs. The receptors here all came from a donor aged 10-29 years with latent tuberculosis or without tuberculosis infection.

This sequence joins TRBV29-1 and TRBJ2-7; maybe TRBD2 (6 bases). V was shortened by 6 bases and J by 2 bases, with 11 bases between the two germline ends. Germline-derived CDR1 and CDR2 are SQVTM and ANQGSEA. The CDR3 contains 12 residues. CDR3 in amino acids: CSVGDSPYEQYF. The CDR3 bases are TGCAGCGTGGGGGACTCACCCTACGAGCAGTACTTC.

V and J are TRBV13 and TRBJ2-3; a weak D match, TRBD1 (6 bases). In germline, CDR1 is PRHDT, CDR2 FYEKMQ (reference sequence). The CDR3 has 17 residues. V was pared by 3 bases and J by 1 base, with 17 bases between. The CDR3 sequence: CASSFDRQARGTDTQYF. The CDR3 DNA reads TGTGCCAGCAGCTTCGATCGACAGGCCAGGGGCACAGATACGCAGTATTTT.

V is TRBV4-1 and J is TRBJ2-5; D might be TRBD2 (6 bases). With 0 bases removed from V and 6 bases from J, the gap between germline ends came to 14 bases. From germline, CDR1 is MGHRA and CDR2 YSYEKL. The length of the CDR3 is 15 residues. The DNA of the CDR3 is TGCGCCAGCAGCCAAGATCGACTAGTTCAGCAGACCCAGTACTTC. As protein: CASSQDRLVQQTQYF.

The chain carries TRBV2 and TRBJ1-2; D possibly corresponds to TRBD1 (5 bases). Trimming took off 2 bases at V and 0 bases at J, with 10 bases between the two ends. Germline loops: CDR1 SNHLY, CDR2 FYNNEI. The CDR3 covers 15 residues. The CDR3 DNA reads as TGTGCCAGCAGTGAACAGGGCTCAGCTAACTATGGCTACACCTTC. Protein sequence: CASSEQGSANYGYTF.

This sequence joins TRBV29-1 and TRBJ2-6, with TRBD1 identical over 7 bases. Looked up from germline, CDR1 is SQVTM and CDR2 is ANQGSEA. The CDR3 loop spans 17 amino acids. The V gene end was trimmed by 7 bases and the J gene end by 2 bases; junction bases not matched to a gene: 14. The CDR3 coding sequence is TGCAGCGCTAGACGTCGTGACAGGGTCACTGGGGCCAACGTCCTGACTTTC. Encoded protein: CSARRRDRVTGANVLTF.

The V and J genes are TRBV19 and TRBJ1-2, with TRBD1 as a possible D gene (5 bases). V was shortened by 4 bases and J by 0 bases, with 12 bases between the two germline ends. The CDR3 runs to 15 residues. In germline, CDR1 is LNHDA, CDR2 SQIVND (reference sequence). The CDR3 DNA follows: TGTGCCAGTAGTAAGAGAGACAGAGCTAACTATGGCTACACCTTC. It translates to CASSKRDRANYGYTF.

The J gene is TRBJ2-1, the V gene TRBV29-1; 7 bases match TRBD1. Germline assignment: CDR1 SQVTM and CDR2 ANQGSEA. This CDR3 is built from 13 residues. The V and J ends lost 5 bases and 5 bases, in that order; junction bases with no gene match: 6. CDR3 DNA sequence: TGCAGCGTTATATCGACAGGGCACAATGAGCAGTTCTTC. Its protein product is CSVISTGHNEQFF.

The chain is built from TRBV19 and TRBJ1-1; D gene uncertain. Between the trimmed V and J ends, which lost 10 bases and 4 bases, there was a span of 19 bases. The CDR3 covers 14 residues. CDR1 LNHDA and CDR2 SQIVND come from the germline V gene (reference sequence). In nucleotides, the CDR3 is TGTGCCACCGCACCAGGAGGAGTAGGCACTGAAGCTTTCTTT. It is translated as CATAPGGVGTEAFF.

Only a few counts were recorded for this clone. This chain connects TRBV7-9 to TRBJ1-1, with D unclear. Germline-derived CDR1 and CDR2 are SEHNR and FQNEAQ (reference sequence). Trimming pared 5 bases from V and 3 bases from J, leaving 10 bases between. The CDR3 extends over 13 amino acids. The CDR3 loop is CASSTRIDTEAFF. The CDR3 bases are TGTGCCAGCAGCACCAGGATAGACACTGAAGCTTTCTTT.

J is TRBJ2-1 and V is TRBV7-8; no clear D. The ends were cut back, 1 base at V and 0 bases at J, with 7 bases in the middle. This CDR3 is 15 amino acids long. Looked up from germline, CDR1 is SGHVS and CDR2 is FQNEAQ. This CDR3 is CASSLEWSSYNEQFF. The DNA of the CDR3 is TGTGCCAGCAGCTTAGAGTGGAGCTCCTACAATGAGCAGTTCTTC.

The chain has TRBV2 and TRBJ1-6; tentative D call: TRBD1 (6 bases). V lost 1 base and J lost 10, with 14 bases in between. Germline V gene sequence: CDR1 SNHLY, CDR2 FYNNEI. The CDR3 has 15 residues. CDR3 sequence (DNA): TGTGCCAGCAGTGAAGGGTCAGGGGAAACGTCACCCCTCCACTTT. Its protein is CASSEGSGETSPLHF.

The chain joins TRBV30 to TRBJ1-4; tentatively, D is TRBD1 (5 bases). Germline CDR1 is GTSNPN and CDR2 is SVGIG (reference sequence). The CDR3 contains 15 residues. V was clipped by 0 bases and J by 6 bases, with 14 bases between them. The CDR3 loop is CAWSVLWGVDEKLFF. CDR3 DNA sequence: TGTGCCTGGAGTGTACTCTGGGGCGTGGATGAAAAACTGTTTTTT.

The CDR3 spells CASSQTGANYGYTF. CDR3 bases: TGTGCCAGCAGCCAGACAGGGGCTAACTATGGCTACACCTTC. The V gene is TRBV6-5, the J gene TRBJ1-2, with TRBD1 identical over 8 bases. The CDR3 runs 14 residues. V lost 6 bases to trimming and J lost 0 bases; unmatched junction nucleotides: 3. The germline V gene encodes CDR1 MNHEY and CDR2 SVGAGI.

CDR3: CASSLRDRNYGYTF. In DNA form, the CDR3 reads TGTGCCAGCAGCTTACGAGACAGAAACTATGGCTACACCTTC. This chain connects TRBV7-2 to TRBJ1-2, with D perhaps matching TRBD1 (5 bases). Per germline, CDR1 SGHTA and CDR2 FQGNSA. The CDR3 spans 14 residues. V lost 2 bases and J 2 bases, leaving 9 bases between the germline ends.

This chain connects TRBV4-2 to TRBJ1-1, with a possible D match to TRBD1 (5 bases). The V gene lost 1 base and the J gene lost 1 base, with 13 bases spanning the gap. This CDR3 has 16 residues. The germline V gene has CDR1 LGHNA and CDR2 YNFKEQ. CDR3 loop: CASSQGRGIANTEAFF. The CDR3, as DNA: TGTGCCAGCAGCCAAGGAAGGGGAATAGCGAACACTGAAGCTTTCTTT.

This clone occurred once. CDR3 nucleotides: TGTGCCAGCAGCGTAGGCCAGAACTACGAGCAGTACTTC. It yields the protein CASSVGQNYEQYF. The chain carries TRBV9 and TRBJ2-7; D uncertain. Germline V CDR1 and CDR2: SGDLS, YYNGEE. The CDR3 spans 13 residues. The ends were cut back, 0 bases at V and 3 bases at J, with 7 bases in the middle.